The sequence of this TCR beta chain was determined in a study of CD8 T cells in ankylosing spondylitis. TCRdb reprocessed the 5' RACE reads with MiXCR, giving one entry per CDR3 protein. Among some 290,000 distinct CDR3 sequences listed, about 20% were seen once. V lost 6 bases, J lost 1 base, and 9 bases lay in between. The CDR3 loop spans 13 amino acids. This clonotype was detected ten times or more. Its matching antigen is unknown. Points from the study as a whole: Ankylosing spondylitis blood appeared to be characterized by a TCR beta motif of several highly homologous variants.

The chain combines TRBV12-3 or TRBV12-4 with TRBJ1-2; D not certain. This clonotype was sampled from a male donor with ankylosing spondylitis or in good health (not recorded which). The sample consisted of blood, either unsorted or a sorted T cell fraction (not recorded which). The CDR3 spells CASSGPFNYGYTF. The CDR3 DNA reads TGTGCCAGCAGCGGACCGTTTAACTATGGCTACACCTTC.